The 26 T cell receptor beta chains presented below share a single source sample, sequenced in a study of blood T cell repertoires in COVID-19. TCRdb's table, derived via immunoSEQ multiplex PCR, lists solely in-frame clones and lacks some. In the table there are fewer than 200,000 clones, roughly four fifths of which are singletons. The sequencing sample was made of peripheral blood. The receptors derive from a woman aged 80 or over with acute or convalescent COVID-19.

This rearrangement joins TRBV5-1 to TRBJ1-5; 9 nucleotides agree with TRBD1. The germline gives CDR1 SGHRS, CDR2 YFSETQ. J gave up 7 bases and V 3 bases, and 5 bases lay outside the gene matches. The CDR3 has 14 residues. As DNA, the CDR3 is TGCGCCAGCAGCTCGGGACAGGGAGGCCAGCCCCAGCATTTT. Its translation is CASSSGQGGQPQHF.

Only one count was recorded for this clone. The chain has TRBV7-9 and TRBJ2-1; 12 bases are shared with TRBD2. The junction had 4 bases not matched to a gene; V was cut back by 0 bases and J by 7 bases. The CDR3 loop spans 16 amino acids. Germline CDR1 SEHNR, CDR2 FQNEAQ (reference sequence). The DNA of the CDR3 is TGTGCCAGCAGCTTAGCGGGACTAGCGGGTGGAAATGAGCAGTTCTTC. It specifies CASSLAGLAGGNEQFF.

The gene calls are TRBV3-1 (or the pseudogene TRBV3-2) and TRBJ1-1; D possibly corresponds to TRBD1 (5 bases). CDR1 is LGHDT and CDR2 is YNNKEL in the germline V gene (reference sequence). V lost 8 bases, J lost 1 base, and 8 bases lay in between. The CDR3 sequence is 12 residues long. This CDR3 is CASRGGNTEAFF. The CDR3 coding sequence is TGTGCCAGCCGGGGGGGGAACACTGAAGCTTTCTTT.

This rearrangement joins TRBV9 to TRBJ1-5; TRBD1 aligns across 10 bases. The CDR3 is 15 residues long. Germline CDR1 reads SGDLS; CDR2 reads YYNGEE. The J segment lost 6 bases and the V segment lost 2 bases, leaving 5 bases of the junction unmatched. CDR3 in DNA: TGTGCCAGCAGCGTTGGGGGGACAGGGGTTCAGCCCCAGCATTTT. It translates to CASSVGGTGVQPQHF.

The J gene is TRBJ2-5, the V gene TRBV2; the match to TRBD2 covers 8 bases. The CDR3 has 15 amino acids. The trim removed 2 bases at V and 5 bases at J, leaving 7 bases unmatched. Germline V gene sequence: CDR1 SNHLY, CDR2 FYNNEI. The CDR3 DNA is TGTGCCAGCAGTGAATTTAGCGGGGTTACGGAGACCCAGTACTTC. Translating gives CASSEFSGVTETQYF.

The gene calls are TRBV30 and TRBJ1-2, with a possible D match to TRBD1 (6 bases). Germline V gene data show CDR1 as GTSNPN and CDR2 as SVGIG (reference sequence). The CDR3 is 14 residues long. Trimming removed 4 bases at V and 5 bases at J, with 17 bases between. The CDR3 is CAWTLGGTPYGYTF. The CDR3 DNA reads as TGTGCCTGGACCCTGGGGGGGACACCGTATGGCTACACCTTC. The whole variable domain, remainder taken from reference TRBV30 and TRBJ1-2, is SQTIHQWPATLVQPVGSPLSLECTVEGTSNPNLYWYRQAAGRGLQLLFYSVGIGQISSEVPQNLSASRPQDRQFILSSKKLLLSDSGFYLCAWTLGGTPYGYTFGSGTRLTVV.

The chain employs TRBV9 and TRBJ1-4, with 10 bases fitting TRBD1. The CDR3 runs 17 residues. Germline lookup yields CDR1 SGDLS and CDR2 YYNGEE. J lost 7 bases, V lost 4 bases, and 13 bases had no gene match. CDR3: CASSFTGTGASGEKLFF. DNA for the CDR3: TGTGCCAGCAGCTTCACCGGGACAGGGGCCAGCGGTGAAAAACTGTTTTTT.

J is TRBJ1-1 and V is TRBV18; D not certain. Trimming stripped 3 bases from V and 0 bases from J, with 5 bases between. Germline loops: CDR1 KGHSH, CDR2 LQKENI. The CDR3 has 13 amino acids. CDR3 protein: CASSPYMNTEAFF. In DNA form, the CDR3 reads TGTGCCAGCTCACCGTACATGAACACTGAAGCTTTCTTT. The entire variable domain, with the rest obtained from reference TRBV18 and TRBJ1-1, is as follows: NAGVMQNPRHLVRRRGQEARLRCSPMKGHSHVYWYRQLPEEGLKFMVYLQKENIIDESGMPKERFSAEFPKEGPSILRIQQVVRGDSAAYFCASSPYMNTEAFFGQGTRLTVV.

The rearrangement links TRBV10-3 to TRBJ1-2; TRBD1 aligns across 8 bases. The J segment lost 6 bases and the V segment lost 3 bases, leaving 9 bases of the junction unmatched. The germline CDR1 and CDR2 sequences are ENHRY and SYGVKD. This CDR3 is built from 15 residues. CDR3 DNA sequence: TGTGCCATCAGTGATCCCAGGGGGCGAGATAATGGCTACACCTTC. Its translation: CAISDPRGRDNGYTF.

This clone was counted a single time. The chain joins TRBV19 to TRBJ2-2; TRBD2 agrees at 7 bases. This CDR3 is 14 amino acids long. V was clipped by 5 bases and J by 5 bases; unmatched bases: 5. CDR1 LNHDA and CDR2 SQIVND come from the germline V gene (reference sequence). The CDR3 coding sequence is TGTGCCAGTAGTTTGTTAGCGGGTACCGGGGAGCTGTTTTTT. Translated, it gives CASSLLAGTGELFF.

The chain joins TRBV7-2 to TRBJ1-4; 8 nucleotides match TRBD1. The length of the CDR3 is 16 residues. Germline CDR1 is SGHTA and CDR2 is FQGNSA. V shed 1 base and J 7 bases; nucleotides not matched to a gene: 8. The CDR3 sequence: CASSLERTGRSEKLFF. CDR3 bases: TGTGCCAGCAGCTTAGAACGGACAGGGCGGAGTGAAAAACTGTTTTTT.

CDR3 loop: CASSQEGFAAANEKLFF. CDR3 coding DNA: TGCGCCAGCAGCCAAGAAGGATTCGCGGCAGCGAATGAAAAACTGTTTTTT. This chain joins TRBV4-1 and TRBJ1-4, with D unclear. The CDR3 covers 17 residues. V was trimmed by 0 bases and J by 5 bases, leaving 16 bases between them. The germline V gene has CDR1 MGHRA and CDR2 YSYEKL.

V is TRBV29-1 and J is TRBJ2-1; tentative D call: TRBD1 (5 bases). Germline CDR1 and CDR2: SQVTM and ANQGSEA. Trimming pared 7 bases from V and 2 bases from J, leaving 15 bases between. The CDR3 runs 14 residues. CDR3 residues: CSGKTVTPYNEQFF. CDR3 nucleotides: TGCAGCGGCAAGACAGTGACTCCCTACAATGAGCAGTTCTTC.

The J gene is TRBJ2-3, the V gene TRBV30; 7 bases map to TRBD2. CDR3 size: 16 residues. CDR1 and CDR2 from the germline V gene are GTSNPN and SVGIG (reference sequence). V lost 0 bases to trimming and J lost 2 bases; unmatched junction nucleotides: 8. The chain's CDR3 is CAWSVMVGLPTDTQYF. In DNA, the CDR3 is TGTGCCTGGAGTGTAATGGTGGGACTACCCACAGATACGCAGTATTTT.

The rearrangement uses TRBV9 and TRBJ2-2, with TRBD1 identical over 11 bases. CDR1 and CDR2 (germline): SGDLS, YYNGEE. V lost 3 bases and J lost 3; bases outside the gene matches: 4. This CDR3 region has 16 residues. The CDR3 here is CASSAGQGAHTGELFF. The CDR3, as DNA: TGTGCCAGCAGCGCAGGACAGGGGGCGCACACCGGGGAGCTGTTTTTT.

The chain uses TRBV14 and TRBJ1-1, with D hard to call. Germline V CDR1 and CDR2: SGHDN, FVKESK. CDR3 length equals 13 residues. V was shortened by 4 bases and J by 1 base, with 7 bases between the two germline ends. CDR3 nucleotides: TGTGCCAGCAGCCGAACAGCGAACACTGAAGCTTTCTTT. Its translation is CASSRTANTEAFF.

This clone occurred many times. The chain links TRBV2 to TRBJ1-5; a weak D match, TRBD1 (6 bases). The germline V and J ends were trimmed by 4 bases and 4 bases, with 14 bases remaining between them. The CDR3 extends over 15 amino acids. Germline CDR1 reads SNHLY; CDR2 reads FYNNEI. The CDR3 DNA reads as TGTGCCAGCAGTGTAATAGGACAGAGGAATCAGCCCCAGCATTTT. Protein product: CASSVIGQRNQPQHF.

The chain combines TRBV11-2 with TRBJ2-7, with D tentatively TRBD1 (5 bases). Germline CDR1 and CDR2: SGHAT and FQNNGV. Trimming left V 5 bases short and J 4 bases short, with 9 bases between. This CDR3 is 12 amino acids long. DNA of the CDR3: TGTGCCAGCAGCCTACAGGTTTACGAGCAGTACTTC. Residues: CASSLQVYEQYF.

The rearrangement joins TRBV6-6 to TRBJ2-3; 7 bases fit TRBD2. CDR3 length equals 16 residues. Germline V lookup: CDR1 MNHNY, CDR2 SVGAGI (reference sequence). Trimming removed 0 bases from V and 1 base from J; junction bases left unmatched: 4. For the CDR3, the DNA is TGTGCCAGCAGTTACTCATCGGGAGGAGGCACAGATACGCAGTATTTT. Residues: CASSYSSGGGTDTQYF.

The rearrangement links TRBV5-5 to TRBJ2-7, with D possibly TRBD1 on 6 matching bases. Germline values: CDR1 SGHKS, CDR2 YYEKEE (reference sequence). This CDR3 region has 16 residues. V shed 4 bases and J shed 3 bases, with 20 bases lying between them. The CDR3 here is CASSDGGTKAHYEQYF. The CDR3, as DNA: TGTGCCAGCAGCGATGGGGGCACTAAGGCGCACTACGAGCAGTACTTC.

V gene TRBV29-1 combines with J gene TRBJ1-1, with 8 bases fitting TRBD1. Trimming removed 4 bases from V and 6 bases from J; junction bases left unmatched: 13. The CDR3 is 15 amino acids. Looked up from germline, CDR1 is SQVTM and CDR2 is ANQGSEA. The CDR3 reads CSVAALSGGAAEAFF. In DNA, the CDR3 is TGCAGCGTTGCGGCGTTATCAGGGGGCGCCGCTGAAGCTTTCTTT.

J is TRBJ2-1 and V is TRBV6-4; D gene ambiguous. The CDR3 extends over 13 amino acids. Germline V gives CDR1 MRHNA, CDR2 SNTAGT. V was pared by 3 bases and J by 9 bases, with 12 bases between. The CDR3: CASSEQPRGEQFF. The DNA of the CDR3 is TGTGCCAGCAGTGAACAACCTCGCGGTGAGCAGTTCTTC.

The chain links TRBV4-3 to TRBJ2-3; D perhaps matches TRBD2 (5 bases). Germline loops: CDR1 LGHNA, CDR2 YSLEER. V was cut by 4 bases and J by 3 bases, with 11 bases left in between. The CDR3 is 14 residues long. This chain's CDR3 is CASSLLPGTDTQYF. The CDR3 DNA reads TGCGCCAGCAGCCTTCTTCCGGGGACAGATACGCAGTATTTT.

The chain links TRBV7-3 to TRBJ2-1; the match to TRBD1 covers 7 bases. The CDR3 loop spans 15 amino acids. The germline V gene encodes CDR1 SGHTA and CDR2 FQGTGA. After removal of 2 bases from V and 0 bases from J, the junction contained 1 base not matched to a gene. The CDR3 region has the DNA TGTGCCAGCAGCTTATACAGGGGCTCCTACAATGAGCAGTTCTTC. Residues: CASSLYRGSYNEQFF.

V gene TRBV7-9 combines with J gene TRBJ1-3, with a weak D call TRBD1 (6 bases). Germline V CDR1 and CDR2: SEHNR, FQNEAQ (reference sequence). The CDR3 covers 16 residues. Trimming took off 7 bases at V and 3 bases at J, with 19 bases between the two ends. CDR3 sequence: CASIPGGGDRGNTIYF. The CDR3 bases are TGTGCCAGCATTCCCGGAGGGGGGGACCGTGGAAACACCATATATTTT.

V and J are TRBV5-4 and TRBJ1-4; D not resolved. The CDR3 extends over 14 amino acids. V shed 2 bases and J shed 1 base, with 6 bases lying between them. Germline-derived CDR1 and CDR2 are SGHNT and YYREEE (reference sequence). CDR3 sequence reads: CASSLRGTNEKLFF. CDR3 nucleotides: TGTGCCAGCAGCTTACGGGGAACTAATGAAAAACTGTTTTTT.